This entry is about one T cell receptor beta chain. What it recognizes is unknown. Documented treatment: roughly 18 received Ad26.COV2.S at low or high dose, single or two shots; 5 received placebo; per-sample allocation not given. It was on day 63 after the first vaccine or placebo injection that samples were taken. Germline V gene data show CDR1 as SGHDT and CDR2 as YYEEEE. V was shortened by 0 bases and J by 4 bases, with 16 bases between the two germline ends. The CDR3 has 16 residues. This sample stems from a study of Ad26.COV2.S vaccination and SARS-CoV-2 variants. Study results and caveats: Non-spike TCR breadth did not differ much between vaccine and placebo recipients.

Assay: immunoSEQ multiplex PCR; the TCRdb copy retains only in-frame clones and omits some. The profile covers some 340,000 clones, with 85% appearing a single time and 2% to 2.5% taken by the ten largest. The source material was peripheral blood, sampled in a trial of Ad26.COV2.S vaccine versus placebo. This receptor was taken from a person aged 18-65 years who received the Ad26.COV2.S COVID-19 vaccine or a placebo. The chain is built from TRBV5-6 and TRBJ1-1; maybe TRBD1 (5 bases). Written as DNA, the CDR3 is TGTGCCAGCAGCTTGGTTGGAAGGGGTAAGGTCACTGAAGCTTTCTTT. Its translation: CASSLVGRGKVTEAFF.